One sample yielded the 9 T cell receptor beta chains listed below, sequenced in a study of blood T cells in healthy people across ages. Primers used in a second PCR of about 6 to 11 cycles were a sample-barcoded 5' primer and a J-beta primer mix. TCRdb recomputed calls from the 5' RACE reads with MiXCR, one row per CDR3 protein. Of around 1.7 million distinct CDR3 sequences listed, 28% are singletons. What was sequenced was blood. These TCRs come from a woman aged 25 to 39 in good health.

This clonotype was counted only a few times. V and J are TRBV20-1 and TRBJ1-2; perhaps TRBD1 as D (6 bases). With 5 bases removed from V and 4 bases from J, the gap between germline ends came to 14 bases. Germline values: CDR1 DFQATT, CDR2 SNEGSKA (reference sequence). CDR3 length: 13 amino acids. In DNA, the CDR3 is TGCAGTGCTGAGGCCACAGGGTTCTATGGCTACACCTTC. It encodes CSAEATGFYGYTF.

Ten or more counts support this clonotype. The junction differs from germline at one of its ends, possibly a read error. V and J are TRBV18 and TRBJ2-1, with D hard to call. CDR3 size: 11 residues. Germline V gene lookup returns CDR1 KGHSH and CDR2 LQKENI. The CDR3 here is CASSPNNEQFF. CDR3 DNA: TGCGCCAGCAGCCCAAACAATGAGCAGTTCTTC.

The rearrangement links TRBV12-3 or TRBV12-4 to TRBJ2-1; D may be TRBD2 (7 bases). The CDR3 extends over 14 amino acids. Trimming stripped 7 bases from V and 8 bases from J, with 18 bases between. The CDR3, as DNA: TGTGCCAGCAAGTTCGCGGGGGCCTGGGATGAGCAGTTCTTC. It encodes CASKFAGAWDEQFF.

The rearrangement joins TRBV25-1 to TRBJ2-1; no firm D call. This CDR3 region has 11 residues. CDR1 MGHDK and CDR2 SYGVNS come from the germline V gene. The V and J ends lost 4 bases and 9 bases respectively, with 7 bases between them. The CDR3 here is CASSVIFEQFF. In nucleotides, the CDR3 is TGTGCCAGCAGTGTCATATTTGAGCAGTTCTTC.

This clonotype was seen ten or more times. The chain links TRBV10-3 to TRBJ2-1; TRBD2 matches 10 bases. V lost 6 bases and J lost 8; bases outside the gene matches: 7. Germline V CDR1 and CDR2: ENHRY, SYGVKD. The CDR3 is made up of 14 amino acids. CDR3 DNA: TGTGCCATCAGCACAACCGGGACTAGCGATGAGCAGTTCTTC. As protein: CAISTTGTSDEQFF.

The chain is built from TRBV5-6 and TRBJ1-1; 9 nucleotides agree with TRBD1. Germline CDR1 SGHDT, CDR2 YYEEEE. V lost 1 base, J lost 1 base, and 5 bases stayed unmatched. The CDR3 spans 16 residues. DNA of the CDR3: TGTGCCAGCAGCTTGTTCGGGACAGGGAGGAACACTGAAGCTTTCTTT. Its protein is CASSLFGTGRNTEAFF.

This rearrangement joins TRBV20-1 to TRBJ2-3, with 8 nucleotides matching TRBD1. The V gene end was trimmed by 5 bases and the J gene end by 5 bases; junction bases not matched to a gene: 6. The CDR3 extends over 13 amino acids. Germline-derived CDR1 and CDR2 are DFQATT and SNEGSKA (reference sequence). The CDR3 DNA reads TGCAGTGCTTCCGGGACAGGAGAAGATACGCAGTATTTT. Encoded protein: CSASGTGEDTQYF.

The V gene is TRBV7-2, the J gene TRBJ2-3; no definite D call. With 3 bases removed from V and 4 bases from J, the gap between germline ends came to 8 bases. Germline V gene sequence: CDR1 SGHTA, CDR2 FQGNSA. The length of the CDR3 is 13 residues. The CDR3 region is CASSLAHADTQYF. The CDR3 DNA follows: TGTGCCAGCAGCTTGGCTCACGCAGATACGCAGTATTTT.

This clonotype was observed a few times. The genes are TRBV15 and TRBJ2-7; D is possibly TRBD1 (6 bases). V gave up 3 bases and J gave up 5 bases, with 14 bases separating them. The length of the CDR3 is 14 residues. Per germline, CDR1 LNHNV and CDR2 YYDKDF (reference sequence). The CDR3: CATSSWDIPNEQYF. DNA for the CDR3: TGTGCCACCAGCAGCTGGGACATCCCGAACGAGCAGTACTTC.